Sequencing of this T cell receptor beta chain was carried out in a study of identical twins. V was shortened by 6 bases and J by 10 bases, with 12 bases between the two germline ends. Germline lookup yields CDR1 WSHSY and CDR2 SAAADI. The CDR3 extends over 11 amino acids. TCRdb ran MiXCR on the 5' RACE reads and lists one entry per CDR3 protein. The sample holds some 500,000 distinct CDR3 sequences, about 20% seen once. This sample also belongs to another study, concerning T cells expressing NK-cell markers. That paper notes: The TCR beta repertoires were obtained from sorted CD3+CD56+NKG2C+, CD3+CD56+NKG2C- and CD3+CD56-NKG2C+ T cells. There were several donors in whom these clonotypes also led the CD3+CD56-NKG2C+ fraction.

The receptor was isolated from a woman aged 18-29 years in good health. The sample taken for sequencing was CD4+ T cells sorted from blood. The chain is built from TRBV10-2 and TRBJ1-1; D is perhaps TRBD1 (5 bases). The CDR3 is CASRSEQAAFF. In DNA, the CDR3 is TGCGCCAGCAGGTCGGAACAGGCAGCTTTCTTT.